This T cell receptor (beta chain) was profiled in a study of T cells in Graves' hyperthyroidism and ophthalmopathy (dated by TCRdb to between 2018 and 2021). Describing the broader study: Peripheral blood was collected at initial diagnosis, before any treatment. To identify TCR V-J signatures that set the groups apart, the researchers used a discovery cohort of more than 95 patients, made up of 43 with Graves' ophthalmopathy and some 60 with stable Graves' hyperthyroidism. Whether ophthalmopathy could be predicted prospectively was tested in an independent validation cohort made up of about 20 hyperthyroidism patients plus 17 patients who later progressed to ophthalmopathy. The approximately 100 discovery patients were randomly split 7:3 into training and test sets. Following sampling, methimazole starting at 30 mg daily was given to hyperthyroidism patients, and high-dose intravenous methylprednisolone was given to ophthalmopathy patients. The paper describes TCR Vbeta CDR3 sequencing of more than 120 peripheral blood samples, made up of about 40 ophthalmopathy patients, roughly 80 hyperthyroidism patients and about 17 progressor patients. In addition, the study compared T-cell repertoires in thyroid tissue and in blood from five to seven Graves' hyperthyroidism patients. The full study reports these points: Blood samples also contained most of the expanded thyroid clonotypes (frequency above 0.001), which suggests that blood repertoires may reflect thyroid immune responses. A model built on a 13 V-J signature distinguished ophthalmopathy from stable hyperthyroidism, reaching approximately 89% sensitivity and 81.08% specificity in cross-validation and 80%/75% in testing. In validation, the model predicted progression to ophthalmopathy with 55% to 71% sensitivity and around 72% specificity, a median of 6.5 months before onset. No statistical method was used to set the sample size in advance, and investigators knew the group allocation.

Regarding this clonotype: There is no known antigen for this receptor. One base away lies a much larger clone, so this may be a sequencing read error.

The TCR beta CDR3 regions were amplified from the RNA transcripts. For the first round of RT-PCR on the TCR CDR3, the HTBI primer set was used together with the Qiagen OneStep RT-PCR kit. A second multiplex PCR round built the libraries, followed by size selection and purification. The libraries were sequenced on an Illumina HiSeq2000 using paired-end 100 bp reads. Per the source publication's procedure: SOAPnuke was used to process the raw data, with reads discarded if the reads contained adapters or uncalled bases, had a mean Phred below 15, or lacked an exact constant-primer or identifier match. High-quality paired reads were merged with COPE v1.2.5, and unique nucleotide sequences were defined as clonotypes. MiTCR v1.1 was used to align the clonotypes against IMGT TRBV, TRBD and TRBJ reference segments. Only V-J combinations with frequency above 0.0001, covering roughly 99% of repertoires, were analysed. The TCS score was defined as F50 (clonal expansion) divided by E x V (chaos), with BLOSUM62-based TCRdist calculated between CDR3 peptides within each V-J. Welch's t-statistics and random forest reduced roughly 500 V-J features to about 12, which were used in a naive Bayes classifier (R e1071). Using fastp at Q25 and MiXCR, TCRdb reprocessed the public reads and kept productive beta chains. Rows with one shared CDR3 protein collapse into an entry with the most common genes and DNA. TCRdb's processing, not the authors', yielded these V and J calls. The sample table holds 400,000 to 500,000 distinct CDR3 sequences, of which around 15% were seen once. Approximately 5.3% of the sample rests with the top ten.

Per the germline V gene, MDHEN is the CDR1 and SYDVKM is the CDR2. Trimming costs V 2 bases and J 8 bases, and their ends lie 4 bases apart. Inclusive of the bounding cysteine and phenylalanine, the CDR3 is 11 residues long. Only CDR3 DNA is held: 33 bases, read in frame from base 1. A patient counted as having stable Graves' hyperthyroidism if no progression to ophthalmopathy occurred over 18 months of follow-up. Hyperthyroidism patients were aged 18 to 65 years and newly diagnosed, with disease duration of less than 2 months. Exclusion was applied to patients with uncontrolled infections, other autoimmune diseases, pregnancy or lactation. Diagnoses were established on the basis of clinical symptoms, serum thyroxine and TRAb, thyroid ultrasound, and orbital computed tomography. PBMCs were separated from over 9 ml of fresh peripheral blood using Ficoll-Paque density gradient centrifugation. Total RNA was extracted with Trizol reagent, and quality was checked on an Agilent 2100 Bioanalyzer.

The chain joins TRBV28 to TRBJ2-1; no D gene call is confident. The sequenced material came from blood. This clonotype was sampled from a woman aged 18-30 years with Graves' hyperthyroidism. The nucleotide sequence is given as TGTGCCAGCAGTTTAAGTGATGAGCAGTTCTTC. The encoded protein is CASSLSDEQFF.